This T cell receptor beta chain was found in a study of metastatic and nonmetastatic thyroid tumors. Notes on the study in general: Patients with malignant thyroid tumors reportedly had significantly higher TCR beta diversity than those with benign nodules, in blood and tumor.

This clone was detected many times. Its specificity is not known. The authors' processing: For papillary thyroid cancer, a distant-metastasis classifier was constructed from CDR3 differences observed across clinicopathological groups. MiXCR was used by TCRdb to re-call the PCR reads. TCRdb, not the authors, supplied the V and J calls. In the table there are about 19,000 clones, around 17% of which are singletons. Germline CDR1 is ENHRY and CDR2 is SYGVKD. The CDR3 spans 14 residues. Unmatched junction bases numbered 4, after V lost 4 bases and J lost 3 bases. Thyroid surgery took place with no prior treatment in any patient.

This chain uses TRBV10-3 with TRBJ2-7, with 9 bases identical to TRBD1. Sequencing input: blood. This clonotype was obtained from a male donor with papillary thyroid cancer or a benign thyroid nodule (not recorded which). Some clones in this sample may be carry-over from other donors' samples. CDR3 DNA sequence: TGTGCCATCAGTGTCCGGGACAGGGACTACGAGCAGTACTTC. It specifies CAISVRDRDYEQYF.